These 10 T cell receptor beta chains originate from one sample sequenced in a study of cytotoxic CD8 clonotypes in ibrutinib-treated CLL. Some clones are missing from TCRdb's copy, which holds only in-frame ones; the method was immunoSEQ multiplex PCR. Of roughly 150,000 clones in the sample, 70% to 85% were seen once. Sequences were derived from PBMCs, sampled after 12 months of ibrutinib treatment. Source of these receptors: a human donor with chronic lymphocytic leukemia.

The chain uses TRBV15 and TRBJ2-2; 11 bases line up with TRBD2. CDR3 length: 17 amino acids. V lost 7 bases and J lost 4; bases outside the gene matches: 11. In germline, CDR1 is LNHNV, CDR2 YYDKDF (reference sequence). The CDR3 DNA follows: TGTGCCACCACCCCATTTATAGCGGGAGGGCTCACCGGGGAGCTGTTTTTT. This encodes CATTPFIAGGLTGELFF.

CDR3 bases: TGTGCCAGCAGCAGCGGGGGGATAAAGGCTTACGAGCAGTACTTC. Residues: CASSSGGIKAYEQYF. This chain uses TRBV4-2 with TRBJ2-7; 9 nucleotides agree with TRBD2. This CDR3 contains 15 residues. Germline V gene lookup returns CDR1 LGHNA and CDR2 YNFKEQ. With 5 bases clipped from V and 4 bases from J, the junction kept 9 bases outside the gene matches.

This clone has a handful of counts. V and J are TRBV18 and TRBJ2-5; TRBD1 matches at 9 bases. Germline V gene sequence: CDR1 KGHSH, CDR2 LQKENI. The CDR3 contains 13 residues. The ends lost 6 bases at V and 9 bases at J; junction bases unmatched: 8. Here the CDR3 reads CASSQGQGLAQYF. The CDR3 nucleotides are TGTGCCAGCTCTCAGGGACAGGGCTTGGCCCAGTACTTC.

The V gene is TRBV5-1, the J gene TRBJ1-2; TRBD1 might be the D (6 bases). The V gene's germline CDR1 is SGHRS and CDR2 YFSETQ. V was shortened by 4 bases and J by 7 bases, with 20 bases between the two germline ends. This CDR3 spans 15 amino acids. CDR3 sequence: CASSLRTTGPSGYTF. Here the CDR3 DNA reads TGCGCCAGCAGCCTGAGGACTACAGGGCCTTCTGGCTACACCTTC.

On this clone: This specimen includes other DNA sequences encoding the same CDR3. The chain joins TRBV7-8 to TRBJ1-1; 7 bases are shared with TRBD1. Germline CDR1 SGHVS, CDR2 FQNEAQ. V was pared by 3 bases and J by 2 bases, with 3 bases of the junction left unmatched. This CDR3 is built from 14 residues. The CDR3 sequence is CASSLRDRNTEAFF. The DNA for the CDR3 is TGTGCCAGCAGCTTGAGGGACAGAAACACTGAAGCTTTCTTT.

V gene TRBV5-1 combines with J gene TRBJ2-5; D gene ambiguous. The germline V gene has CDR1 SGHRS and CDR2 YFSETQ. V was trimmed by 2 bases and J by 1 base, leaving 0 bases between them. The CDR3 length is 11 residues. This CDR3 is CASSFQETQYF. The DNA for the CDR3 is TGCGCCAGCAGCTTCCAAGAGACCCAGTACTTC.

This clone was recorded once. The CDR3 sequence is CASSTDGGAYEQYF. The CDR3 DNA reads as TGCGCCAGCAGCACCGACGGGGGGGCCTACGAGCAGTACTTC. The chain has TRBV5-1 and TRBJ2-7; 8 bases line up with TRBD2. The V segment lost 4 bases and the J segment 2 bases; nucleotides outside the gene matches: 5. The CDR3 totals 14 residues. Germline V gives CDR1 SGHRS, CDR2 YFSETQ. The entire variable domain, with the rest obtained from reference TRBV5-1 and TRBJ2-7, is as follows: KAGVTQTPRYLIKTRGQQVTLSCSPISGHRSVSWYQQTPGQGLQFLFEYFSETQRNKGNFPGRFSGRQFSNSRSEMNVSTLELGDSALYLCASSTDGGAYEQYFGPGTRLTVT.

The rearrangement links TRBV4-2 to TRBJ2-1, with 11 bases identical to TRBD2. J lost 7 bases, V lost 0 bases, and 5 bases had no gene match. Looked up from germline, CDR1 is LGHNA and CDR2 is YNFKEQ. The CDR3 totals 16 residues. The CDR3 DNA is TGTGCCAGCAGCCAAGATAGGGCTAGCGGGGGGAATGAGCAGTTCTTC. It translates to CASSQDRASGGNEQFF.

The chain combines TRBV5-1 with TRBJ2-1, with D perhaps given as TRBD1 or TRBD2 (5 bases each). Germline V CDR1 and CDR2: SGHRS, YFSETQ. The CDR3 has 15 residues. Trimming took 3 bases from V and 6 from J, leaving 16 bases between them. The CDR3 sequence: CASSSGRANVNEQFF. For the CDR3, the DNA is TGCGCCAGCAGCTCGGGACGAGCAAATGTCAATGAGCAGTTCTTC.

Turning to this clone: Additional DNA sequences in this sample encode the identical CDR3. The rearrangement uses TRBV19 and TRBJ1-1, with 9 bases identical to TRBD1. The V and J ends lost 4 bases and 5 bases, in that order; junction bases with no gene match: 5. This CDR3 has 14 amino acids. Germline CDR1 and CDR2: LNHDA and SQIVND (reference sequence). The DNA of the CDR3 is TGTGCCAGTAGTAGACAGGGGGTCGGGACTGAAGCTTTCTTT. Amino acids: CASSRQGVGTEAFF.